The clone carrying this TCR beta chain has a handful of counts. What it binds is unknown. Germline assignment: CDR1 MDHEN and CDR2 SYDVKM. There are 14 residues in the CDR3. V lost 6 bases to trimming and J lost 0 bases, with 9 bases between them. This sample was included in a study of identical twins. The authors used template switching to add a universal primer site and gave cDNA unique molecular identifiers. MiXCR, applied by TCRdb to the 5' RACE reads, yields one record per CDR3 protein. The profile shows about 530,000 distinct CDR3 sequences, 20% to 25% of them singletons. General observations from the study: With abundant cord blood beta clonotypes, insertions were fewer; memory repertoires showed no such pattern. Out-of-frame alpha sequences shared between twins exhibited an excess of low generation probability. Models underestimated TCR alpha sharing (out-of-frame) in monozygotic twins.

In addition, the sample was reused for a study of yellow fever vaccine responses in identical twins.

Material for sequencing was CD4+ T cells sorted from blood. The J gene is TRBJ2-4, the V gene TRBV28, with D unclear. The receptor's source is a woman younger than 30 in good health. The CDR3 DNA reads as TGTGCCAGCAGCTGGGGTGTAGCCAAAAACATTCAGTACTTC. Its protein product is CASSWGVAKNIQYF.